Given below is one T cell receptor beta chain in context. What it binds is not known. Measured with immunoSEQ multiplex PCR; TCRdb has only the in-frame clones, and not every one. This table holds 30,000 to 35,000 clones, about 89% found once. The sample belongs to a study of T cells in localized non-small cell lung cancer. Study-wide results and limits: Adjacent uninvolved lung tissue had the highest T cell clonality, exceeding tumor.

The germline gives CDR1 SGHDN, CDR2 FVKESK. Germline trimming cut 4 bases from V and 5 bases from J; bases unmatched to any gene: 11. CDR3 length: 16 residues. The TCR was taken from a female donor older than 55 with stage I lung adenocarcinoma. J is TRBJ2-7 and V is TRBV14; 10 nucleotides align to TRBD2. Specimen: peripheral blood, collected before any cancer treatment. CDR3 region: CASSPSLGLAFHEQYF. DNA for the CDR3: TGTGCCAGCAGCCCTTCCTTGGGACTAGCGTTCCACGAGCAGTACTTC.